This T cell receptor (beta chain) was sequenced during a study of blood T cells in healthy people across ages. On the study more broadly: Template switching caught about one barcoded beta molecule for each two T cells.

Then a second PCR, running roughly 6 to 12 cycles, was carried out with a sample-barcoded 5' primer and a J-beta primer mix. Samples each returned at least 2.5 million CDR3-containing paired-end reads. Each CDR3 protein gets one entry after TCRdb re-called the 5' RACE reads with MiXCR. The repertoire holds about 970,000 distinct CDR3 sequences, with just over 50% as singletons. Findings of the study overall: Investigators viewed diversity estimates from one million T cells as underestimates, the study reported.

In regard to this clonotype: What it recognizes is unknown.

The CDR3 has 13 amino acids. J was trimmed by 8 bases and V by 10 bases; bases with no gene match: 11. Germline lookup yields CDR1 LNHDA and CDR2 SQIVND (reference sequence). The TCR originated in a woman aged 55-70 years in good health. Sequencing used blood. The V and J genes are TRBV19 and TRBJ2-4; 7 nucleotides agree with TRBD1. CDR3 bases: TGTGCCACTGAGAGACAGGGCTCGGACATTCAGTACTTC. Translation: CATERQGSDIQYF.